Below are 24 T cell receptor beta chains sequenced from a single sample in a study of tumor and adjacent non-tumor tissue in lung cancer. Three rounds of nested PCR, following a modified ARM-PCR protocol, produced the TCRbeta library. Using its own MiXCR run on the multiplex PCR reads, TCRdb lists one record per CDR3 protein. This sample yields some 99,000 distinct CDR3 sequences, of which roughly 80% are seen a single time; about 40% belongs to the top ten. This sample's RNA came from whole unsorted tissue. The sample comprised lung tumor tissue. All receptors come from an older woman with non-small cell lung cancer.

This clonotype was counted once. A junction boundary mismatches the germline segment, possibly from a read error. This rearrangement joins TRBV11-3 to TRBJ1-1; D is ambiguous. The CDR3 is 14 amino acids. The germline CDR1 and CDR2 sequences are SGHNT and YENEEA. CDR3 amino acids: CANSKNLDTAEAFF. The CDR3 nucleotides are TGTGCCAACAGCAAGAATTTGGATACCGCTGAAGCTTTCTTC.

Comment on this clonotype: A junction boundary mismatches the germline segment, possibly from a read error. The chain combines TRBV12-3 or TRBV12-4 with TRBJ1-2; no definite D call. The CDR3 is 13 amino acids. The CDR3 DNA follows: TGTGCCATCAGTCCTACAGCTAACTATGGCTATACCTTC. It specifies CAISPTANYGYTF.

Notes on this clonotype: A much bigger clone sits one base away, suggesting this may be a read error. The chain recombines TRBV12-3 or TRBV12-4 with TRBJ2-5, with D hard to call. Trimming removed 4 bases at V and 7 bases at J, with 10 bases between. The CDR3 is 12 amino acids. DNA for the CDR3: TGTGCCAGCAGTTCCGATCCCAGGACCCAGTACTTC. It codes for CASSSDPRTQYF.

Comments on this clonotype: At one end the junction does not follow the germline gene, possibly because of a read error. The J gene is TRBJ2-7, the V gene TRBV12-3 or TRBV12-4; D gene ambiguous. The CDR3 loop spans 14 amino acids. CDR3 protein: CAGSRPATLNEQYF. CDR3 nucleotides: TGTGCCGGCAGTAGGCCTGCGACTCTCAACGAGCAGTACTTC.

This clonotype is a singleton in its sample. This clone may be a read error of a much larger clone one base away. J is TRBJ2-7 and V is TRBV6-2 or TRBV6-3, with TRBD2 matching over 13 bases. The CDR3 is 17 amino acids. Germline V lookup: CDR1 MNHEY, CDR2 SVGEGT. CDR3 nucleotides: TGTGCCAACAGTTTCATCTTAAGGACTAGCGGGAGCCACGAGCAGTACTTC. This encodes CANSFILRTSGSHEQYF.

Note on this clonotype: The conserved final phenylalanine or tryptophan is absent from the CDR3, which likely points to a read error. This chain joins TRBV12-3 or TRBV12-4 and TRBJ1-4; D call uncertain. V shed 3 bases and J shed 5 bases, with 10 bases lying between them. This CDR3 has 14 amino acids. CDR3: CASSLVSLNEKLFY. Here the CDR3 DNA reads TGTGCCAGCAGTTTGGTGTCCTTAAATGAAAAACTGTTTTAT.

This clonotype showed up just a few times. A read error may explain this, as a much larger clone is one base away. The chain uses TRBV11-1 and TRBJ2-7; the D is unclear. The CDR3 totals 12 residues. CDR1 SGHAT and CDR2 FQDESV come from the germline V gene (reference sequence). Trimming took off 5 bases at V and 3 bases at J, with 8 bases between the two ends. CDR3 bases: TGTGCCAGCAGCGAACAGAGCTACGAGCAGTACTTC. Translated: CASSEQSYEQYF.

This clonotype occurred many times. DNA of the CDR3: TGTGCCAGCAGGTCTGGGCGGGGGGGCCCTTTCACAGATACGCAGTATTTT. Protein: CASRSGRGGPFTDTQYF. V gene TRBV12-3 or TRBV12-4 combines with J gene TRBJ2-3; TRBD2 agrees at 9 bases. This CDR3 region has 17 residues. V was clipped by 6 bases and J by 2 bases; unmatched bases: 12.

The chain recombines TRBV6-2 or TRBV6-3 with TRBJ1-1; TRBD1 matches 9 bases. The CDR3 extends over 18 amino acids. J lost 2 bases, V lost 5 bases, and 15 bases had no gene match. Germline V CDR1 and CDR2: MNHEY, SVGEGT. The CDR3 reads CASSPSPPTGQGNTEAFF. For the CDR3, the DNA is TGTGCCAGCAGTCCCAGTCCACCCACGGGACAGGGAAACACTGAAGCTTTCTTT.

The genes are TRBV4-2 and TRBJ2-1; D might be TRBD2 (5 bases). V was clipped by 1 base and J by 5 bases, with 15 bases between them. This CDR3 comprises 16 residues. Germline V lookup: CDR1 LGHNA, CDR2 YNFKEQ. CDR3 DNA sequence: TGTGCCAGCAGCCAAGCAGGACTCTCGGGAAACAATGAGCAGTTCTTC. This codes for CASSQAGLSGNNEQFF.

Of note for this clonotype: It may be a read error: a sequence one base away is much more abundant. The V gene is TRBV20-1, the J gene TRBJ2-1; 12 bases are shared with TRBD2. The germline V gene encodes CDR1 DFQATT and CDR2 SNEGSKA (reference sequence). The CDR3 contains 14 residues. V lost 7 bases and J lost 2; bases outside the gene matches: 3. The CDR3 DNA sequence: TGCAGTGACAGACTAGCGGGGGCCTACAATGAGCAGTTCTTC. Translation gives CSDRLAGAYNEQFF.

As regards this clonotype: Since a much larger clone is just one base distant, this may be a read error. The V call is TRBV6-2 or TRBV6-3, the J call TRBJ2-7, with 9 nucleotides matching TRBD2. Germline V gives CDR1 MNHEY, CDR2 SVGEGT. This CDR3 region has 14 residues. J was trimmed by 5 bases and V by 3 bases; bases with no gene match: 5. CDR3: CASSYTAGGNEQYF. The CDR3 DNA reads as TGTGCCAGCAGTTATACAGCGGGAGGCAACGAGCAGTACTTC.

For this clonotype: The junction departs from germline at one end; a sequencing error may be responsible. The rearrangement links TRBV11-3 to TRBJ1-1; D call uncertain. The CDR3 loop spans 15 amino acids. Germline loops: CDR1 SGHNT, CDR2 YENEEA. CDR3 residues: CASRLDSGRGAETFF. CDR3 bases: TGTGCCAGCAGGTTAGATTCGGGGAGAGGCGCTGAAACTTTCTTT.

This clonotype was found once. A junction end diverges from the germline sequence, so it may reflect a read error. This rearrangement joins TRBV11-3 to TRBJ2-2; 7 bases are a match to TRBD1. Germline loops: CDR1 SGHNT, CDR2 YENEEA. The CDR3 loop spans 15 amino acids. The CDR3 region is CASNPGDSNTGELFF. CDR3 in DNA: TGTGCCAGCAACCCAGGGGACAGCAACACCGGTGAGCTGTTTTTT. Together with reference TRBV11-3 and TRBJ2-2, the CDR3 gives the full variable domain: EAGVVQSPRYKIIEKKQPVAFWCNPISGHNTLYWYLQNLGQGPELLIRYENEEAVDDSQLPKDRFSAERLKGVDSTLKIQPAELGDSAVYLCASNPGDSNTGELFFGEGSRLTVL.

This clonotype was found once. One junction end does not reproduce the germline sequence, and a read error may be involved. The chain carries TRBV20-1 and TRBJ1-5; D is undetermined. Germline CDR1 is DFQATT and CDR2 is SNEGSKA (reference sequence). The CDR3 length is 12 residues. CDR3 region: CSGGWSNQPQHF. In DNA, the CDR3 is TGCAGTGGAGGATGGAGCAATCAACCCCAGCATTTT.

This clonotype has more than one count but fewer than ten. V usage is TRBV11-2 and J usage is TRBJ1-5; TRBD2 is a possible D gene (6 bases). The end of the DNA is better explained by TRBJ2-3, so the J call may be wrong. Germline V gives CDR1 SGHAT, CDR2 FQNNGV. This CDR3 region has 14 residues. This CDR3 reads CASSLERAGQPQYF. In nucleotides, the CDR3 is TGTGCCAGCAGTTTGGAACGCGCGGGGCAGCCCCAGTATTTT.

Only one count was recorded for this clonotype. This may come from a read error, since a much larger clone is one base off. The chain links TRBV6-5 to TRBJ2-3; possibly TRBD2 for D (6 bases). V lost 6 bases, J lost 2 bases, and 12 bases lay in between. The CDR3 totals 14 residues. Germline V gives CDR1 MNHEY, CDR2 SVGAGI. CDR3 sequence: CASRLALYTDTQYF. Here the CDR3 DNA reads TGTGCCAGCAGGCTAGCGTTGTACACAGATACGCAGTATTTT.

Comments on this clonotype: This CDR3 is missing its conserved last phenylalanine or tryptophan, likely due to a read error. Because the CDR3's place on the DNA is in doubt, the DNA is left out and the CDR3 is given as listed by TCRdb. The V and J genes are TRBV11-2 and TRBJ1-4; the D call in the table, TRBD1, was not verified against the DNA. Per the germline V gene, CDR1 is SGHAT and CDR2 is FQNNGV. The CDR3 is 14 amino acids long, termini counted. Here the CDR3 reads CASAPGTVPGKMFY.

As regards this clonotype: The junction departs from germline at one end; a sequencing error may be responsible. The chain combines TRBV6-2 or TRBV6-3 with TRBJ2-5; perhaps TRBD1 as D (5 bases). From germline, CDR1 is MNHEY and CDR2 SVGEGT. CDR3 size: 14 residues. Written as DNA, the CDR3 is TGTGCTAGCAGTCACTCAGAGACAGAAGAGACCCAGTACTTC. Translating gives CASSHSETEETQYF.

Concerning this clonotype: It may be a read error: a sequence one base away is much more abundant. The chain is built from TRBV4-3 and TRBJ1-4; TRBD1 aligns across 7 bases. This CDR3 is built from 17 residues. The V and J ends lost 0 bases and 1 base, in that order; junction bases with no gene match: 5. The germline V gene encodes CDR1 LGHNA and CDR2 YSLEER. CDR3 nucleotides: TGCGCCAGCAGCCAAGACCGCTACAGGGGAACTAATGAAAAACTGTTTTTT. Its protein is CASSQDRYRGTNEKLFF.

Relative to its sample, this clonotype is medium-sized (0.01 to 0.1%). The chain uses TRBV20-1 and TRBJ2-5; 7 nucleotides agree with TRBD2. The V segment lost 5 bases and the J segment 6 bases; nucleotides outside the gene matches: 12. Looked up from germline, CDR1 is DFQATT and CDR2 is SNEGSKA (reference sequence). This CDR3 spans 14 amino acids. This CDR3 reads CSAGGGGSPQTQYF. As DNA, the CDR3 is TGCAGTGCTGGGGGGGGGGGTTCCCCCCAGACCCAGTACTTC.

Note on this clonotype: The junction shows a germline mismatch at one end, possibly a read error. The chain uses TRBV20-1 and TRBJ2-1; no definite D call. CDR1 DFQATT and CDR2 SNEGSKA come from the germline V gene (reference sequence). This CDR3 region has 11 residues. The CDR3 coding sequence is TGCAGTGCTGGTCTGTGGACGCCGCAGATCTTC. Protein sequence: CSAGLWTPQIF.

Note on this clonotype: Possible read error: a much larger clone is one base away. The chain is built from TRBV11-2 and TRBJ2-7, with D tentatively TRBD2 (5 bases). CDR3 length: 14 residues. Germline V gene sequence: CDR1 SGHAT, CDR2 FQNNGV. CDR3 sequence reads: CTSSWETEVYEQYF. The CDR3 DNA follows: TGTACCAGCAGCTGGGAGACCGAGGTCTACGAGCAGTACTTC.

A word on this clonotype: Mismatch with germline at one junction end may stem from a read error. The chain joins TRBV6-5 to TRBJ2-2, with D tentatively TRBD2 (5 bases). The V gene's germline CDR1 is MNHEY and CDR2 SVGAGI. This CDR3 comprises 15 residues. Here the CDR3 reads CASTAAQTNTGDLFF. As DNA, the CDR3 is TGTGCCAGCACGGCCGCCCAAACCAACACCGGGGATCTGTTTTTT.